The 24 T cell receptor beta chains below come from one sample, sequenced in a study of cytomegalovirus exposure and HLA in healthy donors (dated 2017 in TCRdb). Libraries were constructed by the immunoSEQ multiplex PCR assay. The multiplex PCR relied on a mix of 60 forward primers for TCR Vbeta segments and 13 reverse primers for TCR Jbeta segments. TCRdb provides this immuneACCESS table in a form limited to in-frame rearrangements. Some clones are lacking; in checked studies, under half of them reflect an unresolved V gene, and why the rest are absent is not known. The sample contains 170,000 or so clones, around 80% of them found a single time. Of the sample, more than 0.5% falls within the top ten clones. The specimen was PBMCs. All receptors come from a woman between 50 and 59 years old in good health and CMV-seronegative.

The chain joins TRBV6-4 to TRBJ1-2; weak D call: TRBD1 (5 bases). The CDR3 spans 13 residues. V shed 3 bases and J shed 5 bases, with 10 bases lying between them. CDR1 and CDR2 (germline): MRHNA, SNTAGT. The CDR3, as DNA: TGTGCCAGCAGTGAAACAGGTTCTTATGGCTACACCTTC. It yields the protein CASSETGSYGYTF.

The chain links TRBV27 to TRBJ2-7; 7 bases align to TRBD2. The length of the CDR3 is 15 residues. V lost 5 bases and J lost 3; bases outside the gene matches: 10. Looked up from germline, CDR1 is MNHEY and CDR2 is SMNVEV (reference sequence). CDR3 bases: TGTGCCAGCAGTCGCCACTGGGCGGGAGTCTACGAGCAGTACTTC. This sequence encodes CASSRHWAGVYEQYF.

The chain links TRBV5-1 to TRBJ2-2; 12 nucleotides agree with TRBD2. CDR1 and CDR2 (germline): SGHRS, YFSETQ. The CDR3 is made up of 17 amino acids. The V and J ends lost 1 base and 7 bases, in that order; junction bases with no gene match: 8. CDR3 sequence (DNA): TGCGCCAGCAGCTTGCAGGCTAGCGGGAGGGCACACGGGGAGCTGTTTTTT. It specifies CASSLQASGRAHGELFF.

This chain joins TRBV28 and TRBJ1-2; weak D call: TRBD1 (5 bases). Germline CDR1 MDHEN, CDR2 SYDVKM. V gave up 4 bases and J gave up 5 bases, with 17 bases separating them. The CDR3 extends over 15 amino acids. The CDR3 bases are TGTGCCAGCAGTTCCTTATACGGTAGGGGATATGGCTACACCTTC. It specifies CASSSLYGRGYGYTF.

This clone was observed once. This CDR3 is CSVGGGESSYNEQFF. The DNA for the CDR3 is TGCAGCGTTGGGGGCGGGGAAAGCTCCTACAATGAGCAGTTCTTC. The chain uses TRBV29-1 and TRBJ2-1; D perhaps matches TRBD2 (6 bases). The germline V and J ends were trimmed by 4 bases and 0 bases, with 13 bases remaining between them. Germline values: CDR1 SQVTM, CDR2 ANQGSEA. This CDR3 has 15 amino acids.

The V and J genes are TRBV28 and TRBJ1-5; TRBD1 matches 7 bases. Per the germline V gene, CDR1 is MDHEN and CDR2 is SYDVKM. CDR3 length: 16 residues. Unmatched junction bases numbered 11, after V lost 5 bases and J lost 4 bases. DNA for the CDR3: TGTGCCAGCAGTACGAACAGGGGTCCGTGGAATCAGCCCCAGCATTTT. Amino acid sequence: CASSTNRGPWNQPQHF.

The chain joins TRBV6-1 to TRBJ1-2; possibly TRBD1 for D (5 bases). From germline, CDR1 is MNHNS and CDR2 SASEGT. CDR3 length equals 15 residues. Trimming shortened V by 0 bases and J by 1 base, and 9 bases separated the two germline ends. CDR3 DNA: TGTGCCAGCAGTGAAGCTGACAGTGTTAACTATGGCTACACCTTC. This sequence encodes CASSEADSVNYGYTF.

This chain uses TRBV6-5 with TRBJ2-1, with 12 bases matching TRBD2. The V gene end was trimmed by 6 bases and the J gene end by 10 bases; junction bases not matched to a gene: 10. Germline V lookup: CDR1 MNHEY, CDR2 SVGAGI. The CDR3 runs to 15 residues. The CDR3 loop is CASRTTSGGLGEQFF. In DNA form, the CDR3 reads TGTGCCAGCAGAACTACTAGCGGGGGGTTGGGCGAGCAGTTCTTC.

The gene calls are TRBV7-9 and TRBJ1-5; 10 bases agree with TRBD1. This CDR3 has 16 residues. Trimming removed 5 bases from V and 3 bases from J; junction bases left unmatched: 7. Germline CDR1 reads SEHNR; CDR2 reads FQNEAQ (reference sequence). The CDR3 region has the DNA TGTGCCAGCAGCACGGACAGGGGGAGTAACAATCAGCCCCAGCATTTT. It specifies CASSTDRGSNNQPQHF.

This clone was recorded only once. J is TRBJ2-7 and V is TRBV10-3, with TRBD2 matching over 7 bases. V was pared by 9 bases and J by 7 bases, with 15 bases of the junction left unmatched. The CDR3 spans 14 residues. CDR1 and CDR2 from the germline V gene are ENHRY and SYGVKD. The CDR3 protein is CAIKSGVSSGEQYF. CDR3 nucleotide sequence: TGTGCCATTAAGAGCGGGGTATCCTCGGGGGAGCAGTACTTC.

The chain joins TRBV7-3 to TRBJ2-7; D possibly corresponds to TRBD2 (5 bases). Per germline, CDR1 SGHTA and CDR2 FQGTGA. The CDR3 is 13 amino acids. V lost 3 bases and J 3 bases, leaving 9 bases between the germline ends. CDR3 amino acids: CASSFAGGYEQYF. The CDR3 DNA reads TGTGCCAGCAGCTTTGCAGGAGGCTACGAGCAGTACTTC.

The chain links TRBV19 to TRBJ1-2; D is unclear. CDR3 length equals 13 residues. The V and J ends lost 3 bases and 8 bases respectively, with 13 bases between them. Germline V gives CDR1 LNHDA, CDR2 SQIVND (reference sequence). The CDR3 sequence is CASSIPSGDGYTF. The CDR3 DNA reads TGTGCCAGTAGTATCCCGTCAGGTGACGGCTACACCTTC.

The genes are TRBV11-2 and TRBJ1-5; D is unclear. CDR3 length: 12 amino acids. Germline lookup yields CDR1 SGHAT and CDR2 FQNNGV. V lost 5 bases to trimming and J lost 8 bases, with 10 bases between them. This CDR3 reads CASSGGPEPQHF. Written as DNA, the CDR3 is TGTGCCAGCAGCGGTGGGCCTGAGCCCCAGCATTTT.

This chain joins TRBV10-2 and TRBJ2-2; 11 nucleotides align to TRBD1. The CDR3 has 17 amino acids. V dropped 0 bases and J dropped 7; count of bases not matched to a gene: 7. Germline assignment: CDR1 WSHSY and CDR2 SAAADI. CDR3 residues: CASSESSGTGGFGELFF. DNA for the CDR3: TGCGCCAGCAGTGAGTCGAGCGGGACAGGGGGTTTCGGGGAGCTGTTTTTT.

This chain links TRBV30 with TRBJ2-2, with 7 bases lining up with TRBD2. Germline V CDR1 and CDR2: GTSNPN, SVGIG (reference sequence). The V and J ends lost 5 bases and 6 bases, in that order; junction bases with no gene match: 6. The CDR3 is 13 amino acids. The CDR3 nucleotides read TGTGCCTGGGACTGGGGGGGGTCCGGGGAGCTGTTTTTT. Protein: CAWDWGGSGELFF.

The chain couples TRBV7-6 to TRBJ2-7; 8 bases map to TRBD2. CDR1 is SGHVS and CDR2 is FNYEAQ in the germline V gene. CDR3 size: 14 residues. V shed 2 bases, J shed 4 bases, and the junction held 4 bases outside the gene matches. The CDR3 here is CASSLSGSQYEQYF. The CDR3 DNA sequence: TGTGCCAGCAGCTTAAGCGGGAGCCAATACGAGCAGTACTTC.

The chain employs TRBV5-4 and TRBJ2-3; 11 bases match TRBD2. Germline trimming cut 1 base from V and 4 bases from J; bases unmatched to any gene: 2. Germline CDR1 SGHNT, CDR2 YYREEE (reference sequence). The CDR3 runs to 15 residues. This chain's CDR3 is CASSLTSGSPDTQYF. CDR3 sequence (DNA): TGTGCCAGCAGCTTGACTAGCGGGAGCCCAGATACGCAGTATTTT.

This chain uses TRBV20-1 with TRBJ1-1; unclear D gene. Deletions cut 3 bases from V and 8 bases from J, with 10 bases between. The CDR3 length is 11 residues. The germline V gene has CDR1 DFQATT and CDR2 SNEGSKA (reference sequence). The CDR3 protein is CSASAGTEAFF. For the CDR3, the DNA is TGCAGTGCTAGTGCGGGCACGGAAGCTTTCTTT.

The gene calls are TRBV19 and TRBJ1-6; D unclear. The V end was cut by 4 bases, the J end by 7 bases, with 14 bases between. The germline V gene encodes CDR1 LNHDA and CDR2 SQIVND (reference sequence). The CDR3 consists of 15 residues. CDR3 bases: TGTGCCAGTAGTAGAAAGGGAGATCCGAATTCACCCCTCCACTTT. Amino acid sequence: CASSRKGDPNSPLHF.

The chain employs TRBV28 and TRBJ1-1; D is possibly TRBD1 (6 bases). This CDR3 is built from 14 residues. Germline loops: CDR1 MDHEN, CDR2 SYDVKM. V was shortened by 4 bases and J by 1 base, with 10 bases between the two germline ends. CDR3 in DNA: TGTGCCAGCAGTTCCGGACAGAAGAACACTGAAGCTTTCTTT. As protein: CASSSGQKNTEAFF.

V is TRBV1 and J is TRBJ2-3; whether TRBD2, the table's D call, matches the DNA was not checked. TRBV1 corresponds to a pseudogene. The CDR3 is 14 residues long. The CDR3 nucleotides read TGCACCAGCAGCCAGCTGAGTACGGTCGATACGCAGTATTTT. Translating it yields CTSSQLSTVDTQYF.

J is TRBJ1-3 and V is TRBV5-1, with 7 positions matching TRBD1. CDR3 length: 18 amino acids. The V and J ends lost 1 base and 2 bases, in that order; junction bases with no gene match: 12. Germline lookup yields CDR1 SGHRS and CDR2 YFSETQ. The CDR3 sequence: CASSLMGTAIFTGNTIYF. In nucleotides, the CDR3 is TGCGCCAGCAGCTTGATGGGGACAGCCATCTTTACTGGAAACACCATATATTTT.

The chain carries TRBV13 and TRBJ2-3, with D perhaps TRBD2 (5 bases). The CDR3 contains 13 residues. V shed 7 bases and J shed 3 bases, with 11 bases lying between them. Germline-derived CDR1 and CDR2 are PRHDT and FYEKMQ (reference sequence). DNA for the CDR3: TGTGCCAGCAACTGGAGAGGGACAGATACGCAGTATTTT. Amino acid sequence: CASNWRGTDTQYF.

The rearrangement links TRBV27 to TRBJ1-6; 9 bases fit TRBD1. The V segment lost 7 bases and the J segment 10 bases; nucleotides outside the gene matches: 8. The CDR3 consists of 14 residues. Germline-derived CDR1 and CDR2 are MNHEY and SMNVEV (reference sequence). CDR3 sequence: CASTLGQGRSPLHF. The CDR3 DNA is TGTGCCAGCACCCTGGGACAGGGAAGGTCACCCCTCCACTTT.